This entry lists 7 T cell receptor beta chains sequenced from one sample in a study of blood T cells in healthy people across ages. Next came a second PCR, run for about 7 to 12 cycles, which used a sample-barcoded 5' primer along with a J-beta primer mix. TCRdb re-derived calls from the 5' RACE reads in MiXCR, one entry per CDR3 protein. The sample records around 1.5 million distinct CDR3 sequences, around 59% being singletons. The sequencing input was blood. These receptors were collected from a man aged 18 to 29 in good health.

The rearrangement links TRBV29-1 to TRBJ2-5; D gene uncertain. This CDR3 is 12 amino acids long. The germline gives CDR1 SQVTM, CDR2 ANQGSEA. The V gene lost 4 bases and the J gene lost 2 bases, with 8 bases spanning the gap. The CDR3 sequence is CSVVGPQETQYF. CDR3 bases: TGCAGCGTTGTTGGTCCTCAAGAGACCCAGTACTTC.

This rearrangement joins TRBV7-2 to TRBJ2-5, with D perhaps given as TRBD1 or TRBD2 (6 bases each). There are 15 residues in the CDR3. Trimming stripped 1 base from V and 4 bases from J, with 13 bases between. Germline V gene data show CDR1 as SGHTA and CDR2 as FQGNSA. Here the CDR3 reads CASSLVTGAPETQYF. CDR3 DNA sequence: TGTGCCAGCAGCTTAGTAACGGGGGCTCCAGAGACCCAGTACTTC.

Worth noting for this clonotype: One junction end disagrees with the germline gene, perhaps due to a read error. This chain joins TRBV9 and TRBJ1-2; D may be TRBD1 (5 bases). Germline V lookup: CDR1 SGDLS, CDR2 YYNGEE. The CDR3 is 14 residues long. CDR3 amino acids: CVSSEGPYGYGYTF. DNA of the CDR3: TGTGTCAGCAGCGAGGGGCCCTATGGATATGGCTACACCTTC.

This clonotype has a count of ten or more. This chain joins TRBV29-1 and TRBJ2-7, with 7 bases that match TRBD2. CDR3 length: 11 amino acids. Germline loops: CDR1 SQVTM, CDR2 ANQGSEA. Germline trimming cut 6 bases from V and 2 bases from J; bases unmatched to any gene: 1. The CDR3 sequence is CSVGLAYEQYF. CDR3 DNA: TGCAGCGTAGGACTAGCCTACGAGCAGTACTTC.

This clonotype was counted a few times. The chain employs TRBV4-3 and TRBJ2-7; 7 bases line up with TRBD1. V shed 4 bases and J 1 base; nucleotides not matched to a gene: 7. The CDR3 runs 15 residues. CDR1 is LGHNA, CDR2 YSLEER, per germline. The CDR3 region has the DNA TGCGCCAGCAGCCCCGAGCACAGGGGATCCTACGAGCAGTACTTC. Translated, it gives CASSPEHRGSYEQYF.

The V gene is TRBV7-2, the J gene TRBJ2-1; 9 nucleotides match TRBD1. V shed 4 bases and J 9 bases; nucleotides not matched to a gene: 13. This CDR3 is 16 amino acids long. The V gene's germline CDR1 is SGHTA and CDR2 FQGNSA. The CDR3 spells CASSSRTGGAFGEQFF. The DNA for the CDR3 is TGTGCCAGCAGCTCCAGAACAGGGGGCGCCTTCGGTGAGCAGTTCTTC.

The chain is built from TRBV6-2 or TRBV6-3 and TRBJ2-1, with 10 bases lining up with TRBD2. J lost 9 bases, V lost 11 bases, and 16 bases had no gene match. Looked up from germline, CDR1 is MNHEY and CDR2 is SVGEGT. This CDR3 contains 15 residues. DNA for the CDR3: TGTGCCGCGCGGTTTAGCGGGGGGATGGGGAGTGAGCAGTTCTTC. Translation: CAARFSGGMGSEQFF.